This TCR beta chain was recorded in a study of blood T cell repertoires in COVID-19. Turning to the study itself: Material from acute and convalescent COVID-19 was sourced from the United States, Italy and Spain.

CDR3 size: 14 residues. Trimming cost V 5 bases and J 6 bases; bases outside gene matches: 7. The germline CDR1 and CDR2 sequences are SEHNR and FQNEAQ (reference sequence). Per the original data handling: Estimation of nucleated cell counts was performed using reference gene primer amplification. Sequenced by immunoSEQ multiplex PCR; TCRdb stores in-frame clones only, minus some. V and J calls plus clone size are reproduced from that table; the DNA served to infer D and trimming. This table has 150,000 to 250,000 clones, around 94% appearing once. Material: peripheral blood. This TCR came from a young man with COVID-19, enrolled during active disease. The chain has TRBV7-9 and TRBJ1-1; 9 bases fit TRBD1. The CDR3 nucleotides are TGTGCCAGCAGCGTCGGACAGGGGAGCCCTGAAGCTTTCTTT. Amino acids: CASSVGQGSPEAFF.